This T cell receptor beta chain was recovered during a study of PD-1 blockade in mismatch repair-deficient tumors (dated by TCRdb to about 2017). Regarding the study in general: The trial enrolled 85 to 100 consecutive patients with 12 mismatch repair-deficient cancer types between 2013 and 2016, all previously treated and progressing. Deep sequencing of TCR CDR3 regions was used to track tumor-associated T cell clones in peripheral blood of patients responding to PD-1 blockade. Study-level results and caveats: Rapid expansion after pembrolizumab followed by contraction, generally before radiologic responses, was shown by tumor-resident clones, which were often undetectable in blood before treatment.

A few counts support this clone. Its binding antigen is unknown. No qualities accompany the bases; no much larger clone lies one base away. Spanning cysteine to phenylalanine, the CDR3 consists of 13 amino acids. CDR3 DNA only is kept here, 39 bases in frame from base 1. Based on the germline V gene, the CDR1 and CDR2 sequences are MDHEN and SYDVKM. V is clipped by 6 bases and J by 0 bases, and the sequence between their germline boundaries is 6 bases long. Mismatch repair deficiency in every enrolled patient was established by polymerase chain reaction or immunohistochemistry. TCR sequencing was carried out for a few patients who responded to pembrolizumab therapy. In the phase II trial, pembrolizumab PD-1 blockade was tested prospectively in advanced mismatch repair-deficient cancers, no matter which tissue of origin the cancers came from. Peripheral blood T cell samples were collected serially, before PD-1 blockade began and at several time points afterward. Blood sampling times were reported as weeks after the first pembrolizumab dose.

Receptor amplification or capture employed the immunoSEQ multiplex PCR assay. In its TCRdb copy, this immuneACCESS table keeps in-frame sequences only and misses some clones. Where compared with another copy, unresolved V genes explain less than half of these, and the others have no known cause. For this sample the table gives more than 40,000 clones, of which 78% were detected only once. Around 3.2% of the sample is taken by the ten largest. The material was peripheral blood, obtained 4 weeks after starting pembrolizumab. Rearrangement joined TRBV28 to TRBJ1-5, with the D segment identity uncertain. This TCR derives from an adult with mismatch repair-deficient cancer. The nucleotides are TGTGCCAGCAGCCGCGGTAGCAATCAGCCCCAGCATTTT. Its translation is CASSRGSNQPQHF.